These 19 T cell receptor beta chains came from one sample sequenced in a study of cytomegalovirus exposure and HLA in healthy donors. PCR amplification relied on 60 Vbeta primers (plus 13 Jbeta primers). Method: immunoSEQ multiplex PCR; TCRdb's copy keeps in-frame clones and lacks some. Among 170,000 or so clones listed, approximately 80% were seen once. Sequencing was performed on PBMCs. Source of these receptors: a boy under 18 in good health and CMV-seronegative.

This clone was found a few times. As DNA, the CDR3 is TGTGCCAGCAGCGTAGCGGACTCCCTTACCTACGAGCAGTACTTC. It specifies CASSVADSLTYEQYF. The rearrangement links TRBV9 to TRBJ2-5; D may be TRBD2 (5 bases). The end of the DNA is better explained by TRBJ2-7, so the J call may be wrong. Germline CDR1 SGDLS, CDR2 YYNGEE. There are 15 residues in the CDR3.

The chain has TRBV5-5 and TRBJ2-6; D gene unclear. This CDR3 has 15 amino acids. The V gene's germline CDR1 is SGHKS and CDR2 YYEKEE (reference sequence). Trimming cost V 0 bases and J 2 bases, with 6 bases left between them. The CDR3 sequence is CASSLAQTGANVLTF. Written as DNA, the CDR3 is TGTGCCAGCAGCTTGGCGCAGACTGGGGCCAACGTCCTGACTTTC.

This sequence joins TRBV9 and TRBJ2-7; TRBD2 might be the D (6 bases). Per germline, CDR1 SGDLS and CDR2 YYNGEE. The CDR3 is made up of 15 amino acids. Trimming took off 4 bases at V and 3 bases at J, with 17 bases between the two ends. This CDR3 reads CASSTGSSGVYEQYF. The CDR3, as DNA: TGTGCCAGCAGCACCGGTAGTAGCGGCGTCTACGAGCAGTACTTC.

This clone has more than one count but fewer than ten. The CDR3 region has the DNA TGTGCCAGCAGCTTCGGGGCAGGGGGTTCCTACGAGCAGTACTTC. This gives the protein CASSFGAGGSYEQYF. The rearrangement uses TRBV5-5 and TRBJ2-7, with 7 bases matching TRBD1. The J segment lost 1 base and the V segment lost 2 bases, leaving 6 bases of the junction unmatched. The germline V gene has CDR1 SGHKS and CDR2 YYEKEE (reference sequence). The CDR3 is 15 residues long.

The rearrangement joins TRBV5-1 to TRBJ1-1; a weak D match, TRBD1 (5 bases). This CDR3 is built from 17 residues. Per the germline V gene, CDR1 is SGHRS and CDR2 is YFSETQ. Trimming cost V 6 bases and J 6 bases, with 27 bases left between them. CDR3 DNA: TGCGCCAGCACTGGGGAAGGATCTAAAGGCGACAGAGCTGAAGCTTTCTTT. Translated: CASTGEGSKGDRAEAFF. Full variable domain (missing parts from reference TRBV5-1 and TRBJ1-1): KAGVTQTPRYLIKTRGQQVTLSCSPISGHRSVSWYQQTPGQGLQFLFEYFSETQRNKGNFPGRFSGRQFSNSRSEMNVSTLELGDSALYLCASTGEGSKGDRAEAFFGQGTRLTVV.

The rearrangement links TRBV2 to TRBJ1-1; no clear D gene. The CDR3 is made up of 14 amino acids. Germline V CDR1 and CDR2: SNHLY, FYNNEI. Trimming cost V 1 base and J 0 bases, with 6 bases left between them. Written as DNA, the CDR3 is TGTGCCAGCAGTGAAGGGCAGATGAACACTGAAGCTTTCTTT. Translating gives CASSEGQMNTEAFF.

The chain recombines TRBV5-6 with TRBJ1-2; D is possibly TRBD1 (5 bases). V dropped 2 bases and J dropped 4 bases, with 15 bases sitting between them. The germline CDR1 and CDR2 sequences are SGHDT and YYEEEE. The CDR3 extends over 15 amino acids. As DNA, the CDR3 is TGTGCCAGCAGCTTTTCACCAGGGAAGCGCTATGGCTACACCTTC. Translation gives CASSFSPGKRYGYTF.

This chain uses TRBV6-1 with TRBJ2-5; 9 bases align to TRBD2. Germline V gives CDR1 MNHNS, CDR2 SASEGT. V dropped 3 bases and J dropped 5; count of bases not matched to a gene: 4. This CDR3 comprises 14 residues. In DNA form, the CDR3 reads TGTGCCAGCAGTGATAGCGGGGGTAGGGAGACCCAGTACTTC. Its translation is CASSDSGGRETQYF.

V and J are TRBV5-1 and TRBJ2-5, with D perhaps matching TRBD2 (6 bases). This CDR3 is 13 amino acids long. Germline CDR1 reads SGHRS; CDR2 reads YFSETQ. CDR3 DNA sequence: TGCGCTAGCGGAGGGGTTGCCCAAGAGACCCAGTACTTC. It encodes CASGGVAQETQYF.

This sequence joins TRBV6-1 and TRBJ2-7; D call uncertain. Germline CDR1 reads MNHNS; CDR2 reads SASEGT. Trimming took off 7 bases at V and 2 bases at J, with 6 bases between the two ends. CDR3 length: 11 amino acids. For the CDR3, the DNA is TGTGCCAGCAACAGAGCCTACGAGCAGTACTTC. Its translation: CASNRAYEQYF.

This sequence joins TRBV6-1 and TRBJ1-2, with D perhaps TRBD1 (5 bases). The germline V and J ends were trimmed by 3 bases and 4 bases, with 6 bases remaining between them. The CDR3 has 12 residues. Germline loops: CDR1 MNHNS, CDR2 SASEGT. The CDR3 coding sequence is TGTGCCAGCAGTGAGGGGGGCTATGGCTACACCTTC. It translates to CASSEGGYGYTF.

The chain is built from TRBV5-1 and TRBJ2-7, with 7 bases aligning to TRBD2. The CDR3 sequence is 15 residues long. Germline values: CDR1 SGHRS, CDR2 YFSETQ. The V gene end was trimmed by 4 bases and the J gene end by 1 base; junction bases not matched to a gene: 8. In nucleotides, the CDR3 is TGCGCCAGCAGCACGGGACTATCTACGTCCTACGAGCAGTACTTC. Translation gives CASSTGLSTSYEQYF. The whole variable domain, remainder taken from reference TRBV5-1 and TRBJ2-7, is KAGVTQTPRYLIKTRGQQVTLSCSPISGHRSVSWYQQTPGQGLQFLFEYFSETQRNKGNFPGRFSGRQFSNSRSEMNVSTLELGDSALYLCASSTGLSTSYEQYFGPGTRLTVT.

This clone appeared once. V is TRBV5-8 and J is TRBJ2-1, with 12 bases matching TRBD1. Germline V lookup: CDR1 SGHTS, CDR2 YDEGEE. V was pared by 1 base and J by 8 bases, with 4 bases of the junction left unmatched. The CDR3 runs to 15 residues. As DNA, the CDR3 is TGTGCCAGCAGCTTGTATGGGACAGGGGGCGATGAGCAGTTCTTC. It specifies CASSLYGTGGDEQFF.

The chain is built from TRBV14 and TRBJ2-1; TRBD2 aligns across 7 bases. This CDR3 contains 17 residues. Germline lookup yields CDR1 SGHDN and CDR2 FVKESK. Trimming at V came to 1 base and at J to 2 bases, leaving 8 bases not matched to a gene. This CDR3 is CASSQVWAGAAYNEQFF. CDR3 DNA sequence: TGTGCCAGCAGCCAAGTATGGGCGGGAGCGGCCTACAATGAGCAGTTCTTC.

A single count supports this clone. The rearrangement uses TRBV11-2 and TRBJ1-2; 7 positions match TRBD1. J lost 5 bases, V lost 3 bases, and 9 bases had no gene match. Germline CDR1 is SGHAT and CDR2 is FQNNGV. The CDR3 runs to 15 residues. The DNA for the CDR3 is TGTGCCAGCAGCTTGGGACAGCTTGAAGGGTATGGCTACACCTTC. Amino acids: CASSLGQLEGYGYTF.

The rearrangement joins TRBV27 to TRBJ1-2, with TRBD1 identical over 7 bases. This CDR3 is built from 14 residues. With 5 bases clipped from V and 4 bases from J, the junction kept 7 bases outside the gene matches. In germline, CDR1 is MNHEY, CDR2 SMNVEV (reference sequence). In DNA, the CDR3 is TGTGCCAGCAGTGCGGACAGGAGGGGCTATGGCTACACCTTC. It encodes CASSADRRGYGYTF.

This clone was counted once. The chain carries TRBV30 and TRBJ1-2; D unclear. The CDR3 length is 13 residues. V dropped 0 bases and J dropped 7 bases, with 12 bases sitting between them. The germline gives CDR1 GTSNPN, CDR2 SVGIG (reference sequence). The chain's CDR3 is CAWSVRQEVGYTF. In DNA form, the CDR3 reads TGTGCCTGGAGTGTGCGGCAGGAGGTTGGCTACACCTTC.

The rearrangement links TRBV9 to TRBJ2-5; 7 bases match TRBD2. Germline CDR1 SGDLS, CDR2 YYNGEE. The V gene end was trimmed by 2 bases and the J gene end by 1 base; junction bases not matched to a gene: 5. This CDR3 contains 15 residues. CDR3 nucleotides: TGTGCCAGCAGCGTCGGGGGGAGGGCCCAAGAGACCCAGTACTTC. Its translation: CASSVGGRAQETQYF.

V is TRBV30 and J is TRBJ1-1; D possibly corresponds to TRBD1 (6 bases). The length of the CDR3 is 12 residues. V was clipped by 7 bases and J by 5 bases, with 14 bases between them. The V gene's germline CDR1 is GTSNPN and CDR2 SVGIG (reference sequence). CDR3 coding DNA: TGTGCCTCCGGGGGCGGGGGGACTGAAGCTTTCTTT. Translating it yields CASGGGGTEAFF.